What follows is one T cell receptor beta chain and its context. Antigen specificity is unknown. This entry is derived from a study of long-term antiretroviral therapy in people with HIV. Whole-study results and caveats: Information on adherence, resistance and therapy changes was unavailable.

Per donor, at least one pre-ART and at least two post-ART PBMC samples were obtained. The CDR3 covers 16 residues. Germline V gene data show CDR1 as MDHEN and CDR2 as SYDVKM. The V gene lost 3 bases and the J gene lost 2 bases, with 17 bases spanning the gap. The run of the v3.0 immunoSEQ assay was at survey level. Here immunoSEQ multiplex PCR was the method, and the copy in TCRdb shows in-frame clones only, minus some. The sample yields 20,000 to 25,000 clones, around four fifths seen once. The sequenced sample was unsorted PBMCs, obtained 3 years after starting antiretroviral therapy. The origin of this receptor is a man aged 18 to 30 with HIV. The chain uses TRBV28 and TRBJ2-7, with D possibly being TRBD2 (7 bases). The CDR3 DNA reads TGTGCCAGCAGTTTCGTAAGGGGGGGGAGTGCCTACGAGCAGTACTTC. It codes for CASSFVRGGSAYEQYF.